These 26 T cell receptor beta chains share one sample of origin, sequenced in a study of blood T cells in healthy people across ages. A second PCR of about 6 to 12 cycles used a sample-barcoded 5' primer and a J-beta primer mix. MiXCR, applied by TCRdb to the 5' RACE reads, yields one record per CDR3 protein. The sample has about 1.6 million distinct CDR3 sequences; around 36% are singletons. Source material: blood. Receptor source: a woman aged 25-40 years in good health.

The chain recombines TRBV29-1 with TRBJ2-7, with D perhaps matching TRBD1 or TRBD2 (5 bases each). Deletions cut 3 bases from V and 2 bases from J, with 17 bases between. Germline values: CDR1 SQVTM, CDR2 ANQGSEA. The CDR3 is 15 residues long. This chain's CDR3 is CSVDGWGRRPYEQYF. CDR3 coding DNA: TGCAGCGTTGATGGTTGGGGACGTCGTCCCTACGAGCAGTACTTC.

The sample holds a few counts of this clonotype. The chain has TRBV12-3 or TRBV12-4 and TRBJ2-3, with 9 positions matching TRBD2. The CDR3 contains 14 residues. The ends lost 6 bases at V and 3 bases at J; junction bases unmatched: 4. CDR3 protein: CASRFSGRTDTQYF. The CDR3 DNA is TGTGCCAGCAGATTCAGCGGGAGGACAGATACGCAGTATTTT.

The chain links TRBV20-1 to TRBJ2-7; a possible D gene is TRBD2 (5 bases). The J call may be wrong; the DNA end is better matched by TRBJ2-5. CDR1 DFQATT and CDR2 SNEGSKA come from the germline V gene (reference sequence). CDR3 length: 13 amino acids. In DNA form, the CDR3 reads TGCAGTGCTAGTGAGGAACCAGAGGGGACCCAGTACTTC. This codes for CSASEEPEGTQYF.

This clonotype was detected many times. The rearrangement joins TRBV7-3 to TRBJ2-7, with D tentatively TRBD1 (6 bases). The CDR3 is made up of 15 amino acids. Germline CDR1 and CDR2: SGHTA and FQGTGA. V was clipped by 1 base and J by 2 bases, with 12 bases between them. As DNA, the CDR3 is TGTGCCAGCAGCTTAAGTGCACAGGGAACCTACGAGCAGTACTTC. Protein: CASSLSAQGTYEQYF.

V usage is TRBV12-3 or TRBV12-4 and J usage is TRBJ2-3; 10 bases line up with TRBD2. Losses at the gene ends were 3 bases for V and 0 bases for J; bases not matched to a gene: 15. The CDR3 length is 20 residues. The CDR3 spells CASSFRGLAGVIGSTDTQYF. CDR3 sequence (DNA): TGTGCCAGCAGTTTTCGTGGTCTAGCGGGGGTAATTGGGAGCACAGATACGCAGTATTTT.

The V and J genes are TRBV6-1 and TRBJ1-1; 7 bases align to TRBD1. There are 14 residues in the CDR3. CDR1 MNHNS and CDR2 SASEGT come from the germline V gene. Germline trimming cut 3 bases from V and 2 bases from J; bases unmatched to any gene: 3. The CDR3 DNA follows: TGTGCCAGCAGTGACAGGGGGGTTAACACTGAAGCTTTCTTT. Translation: CASSDRGVNTEAFF.

This clonotype was seen at least ten times. Given a much more abundant clone one base away, this may be a read error. V gene TRBV5-1 combines with J gene TRBJ2-3; D is ambiguous. CDR3 length equals 11 residues. Looked up from germline, CDR1 is SGHRS and CDR2 is YFSETQ. CDR3 in DNA: TGTGCCAGCAGGCTCACAGATACGCAGTATTTT. Residues: CASRLTDTQYF.

This chain links TRBV4-1 with TRBJ2-1, with D possibly being TRBD1 or TRBD2 (5 bases each). The CDR3 is made up of 15 amino acids. CDR1 is MGHRA and CDR2 is YSYEKL in the germline V gene. V lost 3 bases, J lost 1 base, and 10 bases lay in between. The DNA of the CDR3 is TGCGCCAGCAGCCAGGGGGATAATTCCTACAATGAGCAGTTCTTC. Encoded protein: CASSQGDNSYNEQFF.

This clonotype has a handful of counts. V usage is TRBV9 and J usage is TRBJ2-1, with D unresolved. With 3 bases removed from V and 0 bases from J, the gap between germline ends came to 10 bases. Germline V gene sequence: CDR1 SGDLS, CDR2 YYNGEE. This CDR3 contains 15 residues. CDR3 nucleotide sequence: TGTGCCAGCAGCGCCCGGTTGAGCTCCTACAATGAGCAGTTCTTC. This gives the protein CASSARLSSYNEQFF.

The chain combines TRBV20-1 with TRBJ1-5; D is uncertain. Trimming shortened V by 1 base and J by 7 bases, and 8 bases separated the two germline ends. CDR3 size: 12 residues. Germline V gene data show CDR1 as DFQATT and CDR2 as SNEGSKA (reference sequence). This CDR3 reads CSARGSRQPQHF. DNA of the CDR3: TGCAGTGCTAGAGGGTCTAGACAGCCCCAGCATTTT.

This chain joins TRBV7-6 and TRBJ1-1, with D perhaps TRBD1 (5 bases). With 3 bases removed from V and 5 bases from J, the gap between germline ends came to 16 bases. This CDR3 is built from 15 residues. Germline V lookup: CDR1 SGHVS, CDR2 FNYEAQ. The CDR3 DNA reads as TGTGCCAGCAGCTTGGATAAGATCCCAGGGACTGAAGCTTTCTTT. As protein: CASSLDKIPGTEAFF.

The CDR3 reads CASSIFGGTYEQYF. CDR3 bases: TGTGCCAGCAGTATCTTCGGGGGGACCTACGAGCAGTACTTC. This sequence joins TRBV12-3 or TRBV12-4 and TRBJ2-7, with 7 positions matching TRBD2. This CDR3 spans 14 amino acids. The trim removed 5 bases at V and 2 bases at J, leaving 6 bases unmatched.

Of note for this clonotype: This may be a read error: a much more frequent sequence differs by one nucleotide. V usage is TRBV3-1 and J usage is TRBJ2-5; D is undetermined. The CDR3 sequence is 16 residues long. Germline V gene lookup returns CDR1 LGHDT and CDR2 YNNKEL (reference sequence). The CDR3 coding sequence is TGTGCCCGCAGCCAAGAGGTGGGCGGATTCCAAGAGACCCAGTACTTC. Translated, it gives CARSQEVGGFQETQYF.

This clonotype was seen many times. The chain combines TRBV12-3 or TRBV12-4 with TRBJ2-2; TRBD2 is a possible D gene (6 bases). The CDR3 spans 16 residues. Trimming took off 2 bases at V and 5 bases at J, with 15 bases between the two ends. CDR3 sequence: CASSLPDLAETGELFF. The DNA of the CDR3 is TGTGCCAGCAGTTTACCGGATTTAGCGGAGACCGGGGAGCTGTTTTTT.

This rearrangement joins TRBV20-1 to TRBJ1-2; no definite D call. The germline V gene has CDR1 DFQATT and CDR2 SNEGSKA (reference sequence). The CDR3 runs to 11 residues. V gave up 2 bases and J gave up 4 bases, with 5 bases separating them. CDR3 protein: CSARLRYGYTF. The CDR3 DNA reads TGCAGTGCTAGACTCCGCTATGGCTACACCTTC.

This clonotype was detected many times. The chain combines TRBV6-2 or TRBV6-3 with TRBJ1-2; D unresolved. Per the germline V gene, CDR1 is MNHEY and CDR2 is SVGEGT. The CDR3 is 15 residues long. Trimming took 2 bases from V and 7 from J, leaving 17 bases between them. The CDR3 protein is CASSYHLGVIGGYTF. The CDR3 DNA reads as TGTGCCAGCAGTTACCATCTAGGTGTAATCGGTGGCTACACCTTC.

This chain connects TRBV3-1 to TRBJ2-6, with D tentatively TRBD1 (6 bases). CDR3 length: 12 residues. V was trimmed by 5 bases and J by 12 bases, leaving 11 bases between them. The germline CDR1 and CDR2 sequences are LGHDT and YNNKEL (reference sequence). The CDR3, as DNA: TGTGCCAGCAGCTACGGCAGGGGCGTCCTGACTTTC. Amino acid sequence: CASSYGRGVLTF.

The chain carries TRBV11-2 and TRBJ1-5; 10 positions agree with TRBD1. The germline V gene encodes CDR1 SGHAT and CDR2 FQNNGV. This CDR3 is 15 amino acids long. The V segment lost 5 bases and the J segment 7 bases; nucleotides outside the gene matches: 8. The CDR3 nucleotides read TGTGCCAGCAGCCCAGGGACAGGGGCCGGACAGCCCCAGCATTTT. Its protein product is CASSPGTGAGQPQHF.

This clonotype was seen only a few times. The chain employs TRBV14 and TRBJ2-5; D call uncertain. CDR1 is SGHDN and CDR2 is FVKESK in the germline V gene. Deletions cut 1 base from V and 5 bases from J, with 14 bases between. The CDR3 totals 15 residues. The CDR3 nucleotides read TGTGCCAGCAGCCAAGTGCGCAAGGCCGGGGAGACCCAGTACTTC. Its translation is CASSQVRKAGETQYF.

This clonotype was seen more than once but under ten times. The chain recombines TRBV6-5 with TRBJ2-1; 8 bases match TRBD1. Germline V lookup: CDR1 MNHEY, CDR2 SVGAGI. CDR3 size: 13 residues. J gave up 15 bases and V 2 bases, and 9 bases lay outside the gene matches. The CDR3 DNA sequence: TGTGCCAGCAGTTACACTCCGGGACAGGTCTGGTTCTTC. Translated: CASSYTPGQVWFF.

The genes are TRBV12-3 or TRBV12-4 and TRBJ2-5, with 9 bases identical to TRBD1. CDR3 length equals 16 residues. Losses at the gene ends were 5 bases for V and 3 bases for J; bases not matched to a gene: 10. The CDR3 is CASSLAYTGGEETQYF. CDR3 bases: TGTGCCAGCAGTCTTGCCTATACAGGGGGCGAAGAGACCCAGTACTTC.

This clonotype has ten or more counts. The chain has TRBV29-1 and TRBJ1-2; D not resolved. CDR3 length equals 11 residues. Trimming took 4 bases from V and 8 from J, leaving 11 bases between them. Germline V gene sequence: CDR1 SQVTM, CDR2 ANQGSEA. The CDR3 reads CSVVAGSGYTF. The DNA for the CDR3 is TGCAGCGTTGTTGCGGGTAGCGGCTACACCTTC.

The chain combines TRBV5-1 with TRBJ2-6; 12 bases map to TRBD1. The CDR3 length is 18 residues. Germline loops: CDR1 SGHRS, CDR2 YFSETQ. V was clipped by 0 bases and J by 4 bases; unmatched bases: 5. The CDR3 loop reads CASSLVGQGAKGANVLTF. CDR3 DNA sequence: TGCGCCAGCAGCTTGGTGGGACAGGGGGCAAAAGGGGCCAACGTCCTGACTTTC.

In DNA, the CDR3 is TGTGCCAGCAGTGAAGCTAGGACTAGCGGGTTGCCCACAGATACGCAGTATTTT. Its translation: CASSEARTSGLPTDTQYF. The V call is TRBV6-1, the J call TRBJ2-3; 11 bases are shared with TRBD2. CDR1 and CDR2 (germline): MNHNS, SASEGT. The CDR3 spans 18 residues. The J segment lost 2 bases and the V segment lost 0 bases, leaving 7 bases of the junction unmatched.

V gene TRBV6-2 or TRBV6-3 combines with J gene TRBJ2-4; 9 nucleotides align to TRBD2. The CDR3 totals 18 residues. Germline V gene data show CDR1 as MNHEY and CDR2 as SVGEGT. V shed 7 bases and J 3 bases; nucleotides not matched to a gene: 16. CDR3 DNA: TGTGCCAGCACCAAGGTTGGCGGGAGGGCCGTAGTCAAAAACATTCAGTACTTC. Translated: CASTKVGGRAVVKNIQYF.

This rearrangement joins TRBV7-9 to TRBJ2-7, with D tentatively TRBD2 (5 bases). The germline V and J ends were trimmed by 5 bases and 3 bases, with 14 bases remaining between them. This CDR3 comprises 14 residues. From germline, CDR1 is SEHNR and CDR2 FQNEAQ (reference sequence). This chain's CDR3 is CASSPPGINYEQYF. CDR3 DNA: TGTGCCAGCAGCCCCCCCGGGATAAACTACGAGCAGTACTTC.